This T cell receptor (beta chain) comes out of a study of CD8 T cells in Susac syndrome. General study points: It was acknowledged by the study that relatively few individuals were included in its TCR sequencing and HLA analysis.

Concerning this clonotype: Its antigen is undetermined.

V was trimmed by 6 bases and J by 5 bases, leaving 8 bases between them. There are 11 residues in the CDR3. The germline gives CDR1 DFQATT, CDR2 SNEGSKA (reference sequence). The sequenced target, TCR beta, came from blood CD8+ and CD4+ T cells. The authors reverse transcribed roughly 0.45 to 1 ug RNA with random hexamers. The immunoSEQ assay covered 54 Vbeta and 13 Jbeta segments for CDR3. In TCRdb, the immunoSEQ multiplex PCR reads were re-called with MiXCR into one record per CDR3 protein. The sample has roughly 140,000 distinct CDR3 sequences, over 85% seen once; the top ten hold 0.27%. The gene calls are TRBV20-1 and TRBJ2-1; D is ambiguous. The specimen was CD8+ T cells from PBMCs. This clonotype originated in a human donor in good health. This chain's CDR3 is CSAEAHNEQFF. The CDR3 nucleotides read TGCAGTGCCGAGGCCCACAATGAGCAGTTCTTC.